This TCR beta chain derives from a study of T cells in Graves' hyperthyroidism and ophthalmopathy. Study-level points and caveats: A model built on 13 V-J features separated ophthalmopathy from stable hyperthyroidism.

It was RNA transcripts that yielded the amplified TCR beta CDR3 regions. The primer set for the first-round RT-PCR of the TCR CDR3 was HTBI. TCRdb itself ran the multiplex PCR reads through MiXCR, one entry per CDR3 protein. This repertoire shows roughly 170,000 distinct CDR3 sequences, roughly 9.4% found once; its top ten account for over 20%. It was uncontrolled infection, other autoimmune disease, pregnancy or lactation that excluded patients. About this clonotype: Its antigen remains unknown.

This CDR3 is 12 amino acids long. CDR1 is MNHEY and CDR2 is SVGEGT in the germline V gene. The ends lost 5 bases at V and 6 bases at J; junction bases unmatched: 2. The sample consisted of blood. This chain uses TRBV6-2 or TRBV6-3 with TRBJ1-2; 8 bases are a match to TRBD1. This TCR came from a woman between 18 and 29 years old with Graves' hyperthyroidism that later progressed to Graves' ophthalmopathy. The DNA for the CDR3 is TGTGCCAGCAGTCAGGGGGCGGATGGCTACACCTTC. It translates to CASSQGADGYTF.